A selection of T cell receptor beta chains follows, all from one sample in a study of blood T cell repertoires in COVID-19. Here immunoSEQ multiplex PCR was the method, and the copy in TCRdb shows in-frame clones only, minus some. This table holds 210,000 or so clones, nearly 90% found once. The sequencing input was peripheral blood. The receptors derive from a woman under 30 who had recovered from COVID-19. CDR3s include the opening cysteine and the closing phenylalanine or tryptophan. Fields, in order: V gene, D gene, clone size, J gene, CDR3 protein, CDR3 DNA. A D gene is named only where the DNA matches it firmly. Rows may omit the clone size; those that give it use once, few, many or a size class.

v_call: TRBV19
d_call: .
clone_size: few
j_call: TRBJ1-2
cdr3_aa: CASSHQDTYGYTF
cdr3_nt: TGTGCCAGTAGCCACCAAGACACCTATGGCTACACCTTC

v_call: TRBV7-3
d_call: .
clone_size: once
j_call: TRBJ2-3
cdr3_aa: CASSLTGQVGTDTQYF
cdr3_nt: TGTGCCAGCAGCTTAACGGGTCAGGTCGGCACAGATACGCAGTATTTT

v_call: TRBV4-3
d_call: .
clone_size: .
j_call: TRBJ2-5
cdr3_aa: CASSQGSEETQYF
cdr3_nt: TGCGCCAGCAGCCAAGGGTCGGAGGAGACCCAGTACTTC

v_call: TRBV3-1/TRBV3-2
d_call: .
clone_size: .
j_call: TRBJ2-4
cdr3_aa: CASSQGSIKNIQYF
cdr3_nt: TGTGCCAGCAGCCAAGGGAGTATCAAAAACATTCAGTACTTC

v_call: TRBV28
d_call: TRBD1
clone_size: .
j_call: TRBJ1-2
cdr3_aa: CASSFRFRGFYGYTF
cdr3_nt: TGTGCCAGCAGTTTCCGTTTCAGGGGGTTTTATGGCTACACCTTC

v_call: TRBV30
d_call: .
clone_size: .
j_call: TRBJ1-1
cdr3_aa: CAWSARDKGTGEAFF
cdr3_nt: TGTGCCTGGAGTGCCCGGGACAAGGGCACTGGTGAAGCTTTCTTT

v_call: TRBV27
d_call: TRBD1
clone_size: once
j_call: TRBJ2-1
cdr3_aa: CASSVDRVLNEQFF
cdr3_nt: TGTGCCAGCAGCGTAGACAGGGTTCTTAATGAGCAGTTCTTC

v_call: TRBV5-8
d_call: TRBD1
clone_size: .
j_call: TRBJ2-7
cdr3_aa: CASSFPGTGREQYF
cdr3_nt: TGTGCCAGCAGCTTTCCCGGGACAGGGCGGGAGCAGTACTTC

v_call: TRBV18
d_call: .
clone_size: .
j_call: TRBJ2-3
cdr3_aa: CASSPGEFTDTQYF
cdr3_nt: TGTGCCAGCTCACCAGGGGAGTTCACAGATACGCAGTATTTT

v_call: TRBV27
d_call: TRBD1
clone_size: .
j_call: TRBJ1-5
cdr3_aa: CASSFAGGSDQPQHF
cdr3_nt: TGTGCCAGCAGTTTTGCAGGGGGCTCTGATCAGCCCCAGCATTTT

v_call: TRBV14
d_call: TRBD1
clone_size: .
j_call: TRBJ2-3
cdr3_aa: CASSYRQGGTDTQYF
cdr3_nt: TGTGCCAGCAGTTACAGACAGGGAGGCACAGATACGCAGTATTTT

v_call: TRBV5-1
d_call: .
clone_size: once
j_call: TRBJ1-3
cdr3_aa: CASSSGQSPGNTIYF
cdr3_nt: TGCGCCAGCAGCTCCGGACAGTCGCCTGGAAACACCATATATTTT

v_call: TRBV2
d_call: .
clone_size: .
j_call: TRBJ2-7
cdr3_aa: CASRSFYEQYF
cdr3_nt: TGTGCCAGCAGGTCTTTCTACGAGCAGTACTTC

v_call: TRBV27
d_call: TRBD1
clone_size: .
j_call: TRBJ1-2
cdr3_aa: CASSSRDRGIYGYTF
cdr3_nt: TGTGCCAGCAGTTCGCGGGACAGGGGGATTTATGGCTACACCTTC

v_call: TRBV27
d_call: TRBD2
clone_size: .
j_call: TRBJ2-7
cdr3_aa: CASSWTSGREEQYF
cdr3_nt: TGTGCCAGCAGCTGGACTAGCGGGAGGGAGGAGCAGTACTTC

v_call: TRBV27
d_call: .
clone_size: .
j_call: TRBJ2-7
cdr3_aa: CASSLADSYEQYF
cdr3_nt: TGTGCCAGCAGTTTAGCAGACTCCTACGAGCAGTACTTC

v_call: TRBV27
d_call: .
clone_size: .
j_call: TRBJ1-1
cdr3_aa: CASSKLGGWTEAFF
cdr3_nt: TGTGCCAGCAGTAAACTCGGGGGTTGGACTGAAGCTTTCTTT

v_call: TRBV7-9
d_call: TRBD2
clone_size: .
j_call: TRBJ2-1
cdr3_aa: CASSLALAGSYNEQFF
cdr3_nt: TGTGCCAGCAGCTTAGCACTAGCGGGGTCCTACAATGAGCAGTTCTTC

v_call: TRBV19
d_call: TRBD1
clone_size: .
j_call: TRBJ1-5
cdr3_aa: CASAWTGNQPQHF
cdr3_nt: TGTGCCAGTGCCTGGACAGGGAACCAGCCCCAGCATTTT

v_call: TRBV7-9
d_call: .
clone_size: .
j_call: TRBJ1-3
cdr3_aa: CASTPAQNTGNTIYF
cdr3_nt: TGTGCCAGCACCCCAGCACAGAATACTGGAAACACCATATATTTT

v_call: TRBV7-8
d_call: TRBD2
clone_size: .
j_call: TRBJ2-2
cdr3_aa: CASSQGLAGSGELFF
cdr3_nt: TGTGCCAGCAGCCAGGGACTAGCGGGATCCGGGGAGCTGTTTTTT

v_call: TRBV4-3
d_call: TRBD1
clone_size: .
j_call: TRBJ1-5
cdr3_aa: CASSPWTGAHQPQHF
cdr3_nt: TGCGCCAGCAGCCCTTGGACAGGGGCCCATCAGCCCCAGCATTTT

v_call: TRBV6-5
d_call: TRBD1
clone_size: .
j_call: TRBJ2-7
cdr3_aa: CASSTGQDYEQYF
cdr3_nt: TGTGCCAGCAGTACGGGACAGGACTACGAGCAGTACTTC